The T cell receptor beta chain under discussion was sequenced for a study of CD8+ T cells in alopecia areata. Study background: A regimen of oral tofacitinib, 5 to 10 mg twice daily, was given to treated patients.

Following extraction, RNA underwent reverse transcription to cDNA, which served as the sequencing template. The data were produced by immunoSEQ multiplex PCR, yet TCRdb's version contains in-frame clones alone and is incomplete. Of about 200,000 clones detected, 50% to 60% appear once; the ten largest clones hold less than 3.5%. Treatment noted: oral pan-JAK inhibitor, 5-10 mg twice daily. The sequencing here drew on CD4+ T cells sorted from blood, taken at week 4, from a patient treated with tofacitinib. This clonotype originated in a human donor with alopecia areata.

CDR3 sequence: CASSDWGARTEAFF. Here the CDR3 DNA reads TGTGCCAGCAGTGATTGGGGGGCGAGGACTGAAGCTTTCTTT. V is TRBV2 and J is TRBJ1-1; weak D call: TRBD1 (6 bases). In germline, CDR1 is SNHLY, CDR2 FYNNEI. V gave up 3 bases and J gave up 5 bases, with 13 bases separating them. The CDR3 is made up of 14 amino acids.